This is a list of T cell receptor beta chains from one sample in a study of T cells in Graves' hyperthyroidism and ophthalmopathy. TCRdb processed the multiplex PCR reads anew with MiXCR; each CDR3 protein has one entry. The sample includes over 550,000 distinct CDR3 sequences, roughly a sixth seen only once; the top ten take about 17%. Sequencing was carried out using blood. These receptors all come from a woman aged 18-29 years with Graves' hyperthyroidism. Both conserved end residues are part of each CDR3. Fields, in order: V gene, clone size, D gene, J gene, CDR3 DNA, CDR3 protein. The D gene is left open where the match is weak. Only some rows state a clone size, as once, few, many or a class for expanded clones.

>TRBV4-2|once|TRBD2|TRBJ2-6
TGTGCCAGCAGCGACAGACTAGCGGGAAACTCTGGGGCCAACGTCCTGACTTTC
CASSDRLAGNSGANVLTF
>TRBV6-4|-|-|TRBJ1-6
TGTGCCAGCAGTGACGGGGAGGGTAATTCACCCCTCCACTTT
CASSDGEGNSPLHF
>TRBV7-2|many|-|TRBJ2-5
TGTGCCAGCAGCTTGGTCAAGTCCTCCCTCCAAGAGACCCAGTACTTC
CASSLVKSSLQETQYF
>TRBV3-1|few|-|TRBJ2-4
TGTGCCAGCAGCCCCCGCCTACAGGGAAACATTCAGTACTTC
CASSPRLQGNIQYF
>TRBV6-1|-|-|TRBJ2-7
TGTGCCAGCAGGACAGGATTATCTCGGGAGCAGTACTTC
CASRTGLSREQYF
>TRBV30|many|-|TRBJ2-5
TGTGCCTGGAGTGATTCCCAAAAGACCCAGTACTTC
CAWSDSQKTQYF
>TRBV10-2|many|-|TRBJ2-7
TGCGCCAGCAGTGAGTCGATGGTAAGGGAGCAGTACTTC
CASSESMVREQYF
>TRBV6-2/TRBV6-3|-|-|TRBJ1-1
TGTGCCAGCAGCCCAGGGCAGTACACTGAAGCTTTCTTT
CASSPGQYTEAFF
>TRBV18|-|TRBD1|TRBJ2-5
TGTGCCAGTTCACCGTTCACAGGGGAACAAGAGACCCAGTACTTC
CASSPFTGEQETQYF
>TRBV7-2|many|TRBD1|TRBJ2-5
TGTGCCAGCAGCTTATGGACAGGTGAACAAGAGACCCAGTACTTC
CASSLWTGEQETQYF
>TRBV27|many|TRBD1|TRBJ1-2
TGTGCCAGCACCCGGGGGACAGGGAGGGCCGGTCACTATGGCTACACCTTC
CASTRGTGRAGHYGYTF
>TRBV5-8|-|-|TRBJ1-5
TGTGCCAGCAGCTTGCCCGAGATTTATAGCAATCAGCCCCAGCATTTT
CASSLPEIYSNQPQHF
>TRBV27|few|-|TRBJ2-2
TGTGCCAGCAGTTTATCTTCCGGTTGGTCGAACACCGGGGAGCTGTTTTTT
CASSLSSGWSNTGELFF
>TRBV7-7|many|-|TRBJ2-1
TGTGCTAGCAGCTTAGTGAACGGGTATGAGCAGTTCTTC
CASSLVNGYEQFF
>TRBV6-1|many|-|TRBJ1-1
TGTGCCAGCAGTGACGGACAGACCAAGAACACTGAAGCTTTCTTT
CASSDGQTKNTEAFF
>TRBV20-1|-|TRBD2|TRBJ2-1
TGCAGTGCTAGACCCTCTAGCGGGAGGGCGCATGAGCAGTTCTTC
CSARPSSGRAHEQFF
>TRBV20-1|few|-|TRBJ1-4
TGCAGTGCTAGAGCCCCGAATGAAAAACTGTTTTTT
CSARAPNEKLFF
>TRBV20-1|-|-|TRBJ2-3
TGCAGTGCTAGAGATCTCGTCCGAACAGATACGCAGTATTTT
CSARDLVRTDTQYF
>TRBV3-1|many|-|TRBJ1-2
TGTGCCAGCAGCCCCAAAACCTTGACAGGACCCTATGGCTACACCTTC
CASSPKTLTGPYGYTF
>TRBV5-1|once|-|TRBJ2-3
TGCGCCAGCGGTTCGCGGGGACAGAGCACAGATACGCAGTATTTT
CASGSRGQSTDTQYF
>TRBV28|many|-|TRBJ2-7
TGTGCCAGCAGTTTAGACTGGCAGTACGAGCAGTACTTC
CASSLDWQYEQYF
>TRBV15|few|TRBD2|TRBJ2-7
TGTGCCACCAGCAGAGATCGGGCGAGCGGGAGCTACGAGCAGTACTTC
CATSRDRASGSYEQYF
>TRBV12-3/TRBV12-4|many|-|TRBJ1-5
TGTGCCAGCAGTTTCCAACCGGGACGACATAGCAATCAGCCCCAGCATTTT
CASSFQPGRHSNQPQHF
>TRBV28|many|-|TRBJ1-1
TGTGCCAGCAGCCTCTTACCATCATACACCATGAACACTGAAGCTTTCTTT
CASSLLPSYTMNTEAFF
>TRBV15|-|TRBD2|TRBJ2-2
TGTGCCACCAGCAGAGCCCTACTTAGGACTAGCGGGGGGCCGAGGGCCGGGGAGCTGTTTTTT
CATSRALLRTSGGPRAGELFF
>TRBV4-1|-|-|TRBJ2-7
TGCGCCAGCAGCCACTCTACGGGGGCCTACGAGCAGTACTTC
CASSHSTGAYEQYF
>TRBV10-1|-|-|TRBJ1-1
TGCGCCAGCAGTGACACCGCGACAGGCATGAACACTGAAGCTTTCTTT
CASSDTATGMNTEAFF
>TRBV28|few|-|TRBJ2-1
TGTGCCAGCAGTTTTAGGCGCTGGCGCGGCTCCTACAATGAGCAGTTCTTC
CASSFRRWRGSYNEQFF
>TRBV6-1|-|-|TRBJ1-3
TGTGCCAGCAGGCTGGGGACTGGAAACACCATATATTTT
CASRLGTGNTIYF
>TRBV19|few|TRBD2|TRBJ2-1
TGTGCCAGTAGTTACTTTAGCGGGGGGTTCAATGAGCAGTTCTTC
CASSYFSGGFNEQFF
>TRBV6-1|few|TRBD2|TRBJ2-2
TGTGCCAGCAGTGAAGACGTAGCTAGCGGGCCAAACACCGGGGAGCTGTTTTTT
CASSEDVASGPNTGELFF
>TRBV7-9|many|TRBD2|TRBJ2-7
TGTGCCAGCAGCTTATATGGGGGCACAGCGGGAGCCTACGAGCAGTACTTC
CASSLYGGTAGAYEQYF
>TRBV7-6|-|-|TRBJ2-3
TGTGCCAGCAGTCCCAGGGCTAGTTCTGCAGATACGCAGTATTTT
CASSPRASSADTQYF
>TRBV6-2/TRBV6-3|many|-|TRBJ1-1
TGTGCCAGCAGTCTCTTCTTGAACACTGAAGCTTTCTTT
CASSLFLNTEAFF
>TRBV7-6|few|-|TRBJ1-1
TGTGCCAGCAGCTTAGTGGACCAGATGAACACTGAAGCTTTCTTT
CASSLVDQMNTEAFF
>TRBV6-2/TRBV6-3|many|-|TRBJ2-5
TGTGCCAGCAGTTACTCGGAGTTAGAGACCCAGTACTTC
CASSYSELETQYF
>TRBV6-2/TRBV6-3|many|-|TRBJ2-7
TGTGCCAGCAGTTACGTGGGAGCTCAATCCCCGCAGTACTTC
CASSYVGAQSPQYF
>TRBV12-3/TRBV12-4|-|-|TRBJ2-3
TGTGCCGGCAGTTTATTGGGGGCAGATACGCAGTATTTT
CAGSLLGADTQYF
>TRBV12-3/TRBV12-4|-|-|TRBJ1-2
TGTGCCAGCAGCCCCCCCTTTGGCTATGGCTACACCTTC
CASSPPFGYGYTF
>TRBV19|few|-|TRBJ1-2
TGTGCCAGTAGTATACGGGGGCCGAGTGGCTACACCTTC
CASSIRGPSGYTF
>TRBV7-2|many|TRBD1|TRBJ1-5
TGTGCCAGCTCCTACAGGGGAGGCAATCAGCCCCAGCATTTT
CASSYRGGNQPQHF
>TRBV18|few|-|TRBJ2-7
TGTGCCAGCTCACCACCTCAGAATGGGTACGAGCAGTACTTC
CASSPPQNGYEQYF
>TRBV20-1|many|-|TRBJ1-6
TGCAGTGCCGAAGGGGTAGGGAATTCACCCCTCCACTTT
CSAEGVGNSPLHF
>TRBV12-3/TRBV12-4|many|TRBD1|TRBJ1-2
TGTGCCAGTAAGGACAGGGGTCTCTATGGCTACACCTTC
CASKDRGLYGYTF
>TRBV6-2/TRBV6-3|few|-|TRBJ1-1
TGTGCCAGCAGTTACCCCATTACAGGGAGAAACACTAAAGCTTTCTTT
CASSYPITGRNTKAFF
>TRBV20-1|many|-|TRBJ2-7
TGCAGTGCTTTACAACCACAGGGGGGGGACTCCTACGAGCAGTACTTC
CSALQPQGGDSYEQYF
>TRBV6-2/TRBV6-3|few|TRBD2|TRBJ2-3
TGTGCCAGCAGTTACTCGTTGACTAGCGGGGAGAACACAGATACGCAGTATTTT
CASSYSLTSGENTDTQYF
>TRBV9|-|-|TRBJ2-6
TGTGCCAGCAGCAGAGGTGGGGCCAACGTCCTGACTTTC
CASSRGGANVLTF
>TRBV19|-|TRBD1|TRBJ2-3
TGTGCCAGTAACTCCCCGGGACAGGCCACAGATACGCAGTATTTT
CASNSPGQATDTQYF